This is a list of T cell receptor beta chains from one sample in a study of blood T cells in healthy people across ages. TCRdb used MiXCR to reprocess the 5' RACE reads, holding one entry per CDR3 protein. This sample carries around 1,000,000 distinct CDR3 sequences, around 27% of them seen once, and the ten largest clones take around 0.7%. This sample was shared with a second study, whose subject was T cells of mothers and their children.

The sequencing input was blood. The receptors were sampled from a girl aged 2 to 10 in good health. CDR3s include the opening cysteine and the closing phenylalanine or tryptophan. D genes are given only for firm matches. The size field is filled for only some rows; it gives once, few, many or a size class.

D gene,V gene,clone size,J gene,CDR3 DNA,CDR3 protein
-,TRBV3-1,few,TRBJ2-5,TGTGCCAGCAGCCATAAGGGGTGGTACCAAGAGACCCAGTACTTC,CASSHKGWYQETQYF
-,TRBV28,-,TRBJ2-7,TGTACCAGCAGTCAGAGTCGGGACTGGGTATACGAGCAGTACTTC,CTSSQSRDWVYEQYF
-,TRBV6-2/TRBV6-3,few,TRBJ1-1,TGTGCCAGCTCCGGGACGGCCTACCCGAACACTGAAGCTTTCTTT,CASSGTAYPNTEAFF
-,TRBV29-1,few,TRBJ2-5,TGCAGCGTTGAAGGGCAGGGGAAAGAGACCCAGTACTTC,CSVEGQGKETQYF
TRBD1,TRBV27,once,TRBJ2-7,TGTGCCAGCAGTTCCGAGTCCTTGACAGGGGAAGAGCAGTACTTC,CASSSESLTGEEQYF
TRBD2,TRBV6-4,-,TRBJ2-1,TGTGCCAGCAGGAGACTAGCGGGAGACAATGAGCAGTTCTTC,CASRRLAGDNEQFF
-,TRBV10-3,-,TRBJ2-1,TGTGCCATCGGGCCGGGCCCTAGATACCTGAATGAGCAGTTCTTC,CAIGPGPRYLNEQFF
-,TRBV10-1,few,TRBJ2-5,TGCGCCAGCAGTGAGATGGGGACTGAAAAAGGGACCCAGTACTTC,CASSEMGTEKGTQYF
-,TRBV10-3,few,TRBJ1-3,TGTGCCATCAGTGAGTCTACGTTCGCCATATATTTT,CAISESTFAIYF
-,TRBV12-5,few,TRBJ1-2,TGTGCTAGTGGCCCAGGGTACGGCTACACCTTC,CASGPGYGYTF
TRBD2,TRBV5-1,many,TRBJ2-7,TGTGCCAGCAGCTTAGCTAGCGGATCCTACGAGCAGTACTTC,CASSLASGSYEQYF
-,TRBV29-1,-,TRBJ2-7,TGCAGCGTTGAAGGAAGACAGGGAGGCGAGCAGTACTTC,CSVEGRQGGEQYF
-,TRBV9,few,TRBJ1-1,TGTGCCAGCAGCGTAAATCGGCTGAGCACTGAAGCTTTCTTT,CASSVNRLSTEAFF
-,TRBV12-3/TRBV12-4,many,TRBJ1-1,TGTGCCAGCAGTTTACGAGGCGGATTGAACACTGAAGCTTTCTTT,CASSLRGGLNTEAFF
TRBD2,TRBV29-1,-,TRBJ2-2,TGCAGCGTCATCACAACTAGCGGGAACACCGGGGAGCTGTTTTTT,CSVITTSGNTGELFF
-,TRBV4-3,-,TRBJ2-7,TGCGCCAGCAGCCAAGATTATACAGGCCCCTACGAGCAGTACTTC,CASSQDYTGPYEQYF
TRBD2,TRBV6-5,-,TRBJ2-3,TGTGCCAGCAGTTTTACTAGCGGGAGGGGTAGGGATACGCAGTATTTT,CASSFTSGRGRDTQYF
-,TRBV6-1,few,TRBJ1-2,TGTGCCAGCAGTGCCATCCTCGACGGTCCTAACTATGGCTACACCTTC,CASSAILDGPNYGYTF
TRBD2,TRBV7-2,few,TRBJ2-2,TGTGCCAGCAGCCACCCACTAGCGGGGGGGCAATCAACGCCCGGGGAGCTGTTTTTT,CASSHPLAGGQSTPGELFF
-,TRBV7-2,few,TRBJ1-4,TGTGCCAGCAGTCCGGACAGCATTAATGAAAAACTGTTTTTT,CASSPDSINEKLFF
-,TRBV6-2/TRBV6-3,few,TRBJ2-1,TGTGCCAGCAGTTACTCGAACGATAACCTAGGGGATGAGCAGTTCTTC,CASSYSNDNLGDEQFF
-,TRBV7-9,few,TRBJ1-4,TGTGCCAGCGCGGGACCAACTAATGAAACACTGTTTTTT,CASAGPTNETLFF
-,TRBV7-2,-,TRBJ2-5,TGTGCCAGCGGCTCGGACAGCGCTCAAGAGACCCAGTACTTC,CASGSDSAQETQYF
-,TRBV29-1,few,TRBJ1-2,TGCAGCGTGTATTCAGCGACAGGATATGGCTACACCTTC,CSVYSATGYGYTF
TRBD1,TRBV9,once,TRBJ2-3,TGTGCCAGCAGCGCGACAGGGTATGGTTCCACAGATACGCAGTATTTT,CASSATGYGSTDTQYF
-,TRBV10-1,-,TRBJ2-2,TGCGCCAGCAGTGAAAGACTAGATCGTGGGGAGCTGTTTTTT,CASSERLDRGELFF
TRBD2,TRBV11-2,few,TRBJ2-2,TGTGCCAGCAGATTCCTAGCGGGTGATAGTCCCGGGGAGCTGTTTTTT,CASRFLAGDSPGELFF
-,TRBV15,-,TRBJ1-2,TGTGCCACCAGCACGACTCACTGGGATGGCTACACCTTC,CATSTTHWDGYTF
-,TRBV4-3,-,TRBJ1-2,TGCGCCAGCAGCCAAGATAATTACCCAGACAGCCTCTATGGCTACACCTTC,CASSQDNYPDSLYGYTF